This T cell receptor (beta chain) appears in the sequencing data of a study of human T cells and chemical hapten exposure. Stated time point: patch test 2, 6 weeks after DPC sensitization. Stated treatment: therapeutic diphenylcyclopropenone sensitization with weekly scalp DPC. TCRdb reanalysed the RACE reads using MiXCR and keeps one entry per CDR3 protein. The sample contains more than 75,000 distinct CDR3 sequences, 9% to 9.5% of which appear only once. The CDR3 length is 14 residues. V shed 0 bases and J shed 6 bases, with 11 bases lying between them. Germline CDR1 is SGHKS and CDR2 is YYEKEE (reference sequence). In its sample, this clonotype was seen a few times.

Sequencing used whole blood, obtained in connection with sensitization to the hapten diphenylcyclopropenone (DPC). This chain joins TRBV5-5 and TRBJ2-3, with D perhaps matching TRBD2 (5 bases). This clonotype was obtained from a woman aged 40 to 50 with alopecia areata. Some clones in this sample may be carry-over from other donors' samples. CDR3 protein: CASSLDHPGDTQYF. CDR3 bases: TGTGCCAGCAGCTTGGATCACCCGGGGGATACGCAGTATTTT. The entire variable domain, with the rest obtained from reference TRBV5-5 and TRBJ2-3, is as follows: DAGVTQSPTHLIKTRGQQVTLRCSPISGHKSVSWYQQVLGQGPQFIFQYYEKEERGRGNFPDRFSARQFPNYSSELNVNALLLGDSALYLCASSLDHPGDTQYFGPGTRLTVL.